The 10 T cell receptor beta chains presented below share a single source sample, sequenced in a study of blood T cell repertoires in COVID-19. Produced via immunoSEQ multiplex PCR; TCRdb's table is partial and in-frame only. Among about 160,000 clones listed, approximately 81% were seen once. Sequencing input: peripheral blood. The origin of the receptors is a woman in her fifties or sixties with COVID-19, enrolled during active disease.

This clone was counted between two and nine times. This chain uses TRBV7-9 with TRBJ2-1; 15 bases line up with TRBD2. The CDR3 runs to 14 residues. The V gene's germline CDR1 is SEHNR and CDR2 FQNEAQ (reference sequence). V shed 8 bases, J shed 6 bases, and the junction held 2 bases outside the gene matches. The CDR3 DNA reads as TGTGCCAGCCAGGGACTAGCGGGGGGCAATGAGCAGTTCTTC. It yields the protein CASQGLAGGNEQFF.

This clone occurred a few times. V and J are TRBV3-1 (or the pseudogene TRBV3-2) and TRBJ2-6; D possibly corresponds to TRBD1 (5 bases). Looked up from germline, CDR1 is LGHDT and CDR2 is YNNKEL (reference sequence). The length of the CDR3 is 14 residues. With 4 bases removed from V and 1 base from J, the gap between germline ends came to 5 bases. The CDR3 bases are TGTGCCAGCAGCCCAGGGTCTGGGGCCAACGTCCTGACTTTC. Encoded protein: CASSPGSGANVLTF.

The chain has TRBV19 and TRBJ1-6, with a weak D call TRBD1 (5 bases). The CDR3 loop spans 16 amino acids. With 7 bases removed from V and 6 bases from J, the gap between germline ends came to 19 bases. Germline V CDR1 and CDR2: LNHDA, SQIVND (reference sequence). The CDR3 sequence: CASTPLGTGFNSPLHF. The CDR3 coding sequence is TGTGCCAGTACCCCCCTAGGTACAGGCTTTAATTCACCCCTCCACTTT.

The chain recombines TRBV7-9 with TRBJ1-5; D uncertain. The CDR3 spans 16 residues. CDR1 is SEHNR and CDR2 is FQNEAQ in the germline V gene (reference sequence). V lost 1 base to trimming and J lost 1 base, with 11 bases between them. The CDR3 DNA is TGTGCCAGCAGCTTAGACGGCCTCGGGAGCAATCAGCCCCAGCATTTT. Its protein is CASSLDGLGSNQPQHF.

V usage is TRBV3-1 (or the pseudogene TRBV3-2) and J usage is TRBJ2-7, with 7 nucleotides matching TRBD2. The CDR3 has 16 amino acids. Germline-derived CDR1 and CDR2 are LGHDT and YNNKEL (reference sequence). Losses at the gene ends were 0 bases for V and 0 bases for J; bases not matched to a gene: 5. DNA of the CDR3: TGTGCCAGCAGCCAAGATGCCGCGGGGGTCTCCTACGAGCAGTACTTC. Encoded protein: CASSQDAAGVSYEQYF.

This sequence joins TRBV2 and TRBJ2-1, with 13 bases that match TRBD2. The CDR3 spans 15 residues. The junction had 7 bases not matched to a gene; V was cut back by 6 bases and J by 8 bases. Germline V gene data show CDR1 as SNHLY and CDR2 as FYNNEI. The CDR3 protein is CASSPTSGGPHEQFF. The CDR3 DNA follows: TGTGCCAGCAGCCCGACTAGCGGGGGGCCTCATGAGCAGTTCTTC.

Written as DNA, the CDR3 is TGTGCCAGCAGAATCACAGGGGCCTCTGGCTACACCTTC. Translated, it gives CASRITGASGYTF. The genes are TRBV5-4 and TRBJ1-2; 7 bases align to TRBD1. CDR1 is SGHNT, CDR2 YYREEE, per germline (reference sequence). Trimming removed 5 bases from V and 7 bases from J; junction bases left unmatched: 8. The CDR3 length is 13 residues.

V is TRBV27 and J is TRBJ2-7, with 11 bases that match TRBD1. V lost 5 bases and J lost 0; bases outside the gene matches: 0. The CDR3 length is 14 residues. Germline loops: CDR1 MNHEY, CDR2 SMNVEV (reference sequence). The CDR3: CASSGTGGSYEQYF. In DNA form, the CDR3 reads TGTGCCAGCAGTGGGACAGGGGGCTCCTACGAGCAGTACTTC.

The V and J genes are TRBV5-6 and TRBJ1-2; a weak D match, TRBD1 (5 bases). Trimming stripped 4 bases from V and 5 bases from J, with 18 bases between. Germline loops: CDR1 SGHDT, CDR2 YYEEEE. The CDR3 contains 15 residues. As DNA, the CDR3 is TGTGCCAGCAGCCCGGGGTGGGGGGACCCTTATGGCTACACCTTC. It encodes CASSPGWGDPYGYTF.

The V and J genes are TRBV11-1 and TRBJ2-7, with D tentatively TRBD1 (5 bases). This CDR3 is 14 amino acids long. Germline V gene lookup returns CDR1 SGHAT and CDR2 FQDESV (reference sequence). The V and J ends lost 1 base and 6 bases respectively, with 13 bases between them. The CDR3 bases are TGTGCCAGCAGCTTAGTAGGGGTGGACCGCGAGCAGTACTTC. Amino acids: CASSLVGVDREQYF. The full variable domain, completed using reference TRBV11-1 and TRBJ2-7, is EAEVAQSPRYKITEKSQAVAFWCDPISGHATLYWYRQILGQGPELLVQFQDESVVDDSQLPKDRFSAERLKGVDSTLKIQPAELGDSAMYLCASSLVGVDREQYFGPGTRLTVT.